Each of the 23 T cell receptor beta chains below was sequenced from the same sample in a study of T-cell memory formation after mild COVID-19. TCRdb processed the 5' RACE reads anew with MiXCR; each CDR3 protein has one entry. The sample records around 300,000 distinct CDR3 sequences, approximately 18% being singletons. Input material: PBMCs or a T cell subset sorted from them (not recorded which). All receptors come from a young man who had mild COVID-19 (a few samples of this study predate the infection). Cell type and time point are not known.

This clonotype was counted only a few times. The V gene is TRBV7-2, the J gene TRBJ2-3; D is ambiguous. From germline, CDR1 is SGHTA and CDR2 FQGNSA. V gave up 10 bases and J gave up 2 bases, with 19 bases separating them. The CDR3 covers 15 residues. The CDR3 DNA reads TGTGCCACCTCATACTACTCCGGGTCCACAGATACGCAGTATTTT. The encoded protein is CATSYYSGSTDTQYF.

The rearrangement links TRBV7-2 to TRBJ2-2, with 12 bases aligning to TRBD2. Germline loops: CDR1 SGHTA, CDR2 FQGNSA. The CDR3 sequence is 17 residues long. V gave up 5 bases and J gave up 6 bases; unmatched junction bases: 10. The chain's CDR3 is CASSRVGLAGIAGELFF. The DNA of the CDR3 is TGTGCCAGCAGCAGAGTAGGACTAGCGGGGATCGCCGGGGAGCTGTTTTTT. Supplemented by reference TRBV7-2 and TRBJ2-2, the full variable domain reads GAGVSQSPSNKVTEKGKDVELRCDPISGHTALYWYRQSLGQGLEFLIYFQGNSAPDKSGLPSDRFSAERTGGSVSTLTIQRTQQEDSAVYLCASSRVGLAGIAGELFFGEGSRLTVL.

This clonotype was recorded a few times. The gene calls are TRBV7-9 and TRBJ1-5; 7 nucleotides agree with TRBD1. The V gene's germline CDR1 is SEHNR and CDR2 FQNEAQ (reference sequence). The CDR3 spans 14 residues. Losses at the gene ends were 6 bases for V and 2 bases for J; bases not matched to a gene: 4. The CDR3: CASSSGTGNQPQHF. The DNA for the CDR3 is TGTGCCAGCAGTTCCGGGACAGGCAATCAGCCCCAGCATTTT. The full variable domain, with the rest looked up from reference TRBV7-9 and TRBJ1-5, is DTGVSQNPRHKITKRGQNVTFRCDPISEHNRLYWYRQTLGQGPEFLTYFQNEAQLEKSRLLSDRFSAERPKGSFSTLEIQRTEQGDSAMYLCASSSGTGNQPQHFGDGTRLSIL.

The chain carries TRBV7-9 and TRBJ1-6; D is unresolved. V was pared by 2 bases and J by 7 bases, with 12 bases between. The CDR3 totals 15 residues. CDR1 is SEHNR and CDR2 is FQNEAQ in the germline V gene (reference sequence). CDR3 residues: CASSLFSGGNSPLHF. CDR3 sequence (DNA): TGTGCCAGCAGCTTATTTTCGGGAGGGAATTCACCCCTCCACTTT.

There are a few counts of this clonotype. The chain joins TRBV6-5 to TRBJ1-2, with D unclear. The CDR3 is made up of 14 amino acids. In germline, CDR1 is MNHEY, CDR2 SVGAGI. With 6 bases removed from V and 5 bases from J, the gap between germline ends came to 16 bases. This CDR3 is CASRGATRSYGYTF. The CDR3, as DNA: TGTGCCAGCAGGGGAGCAACTCGCAGTTATGGCTACACCTTC.

The gene calls are TRBV7-9 and TRBJ1-1; D is ambiguous. In germline, CDR1 is SEHNR, CDR2 FQNEAQ (reference sequence). The CDR3 spans 12 residues. Trimming took 5 bases from V and 3 from J, leaving 7 bases between them. The CDR3 sequence: CASSGPYTEAFF. DNA of the CDR3: TGTGCCAGCAGCGGCCCCTACACTGAAGCTTTCTTT.

The V and J genes are TRBV4-3 and TRBJ2-7; the match to TRBD2 covers 14 bases. Trimming cost V 4 bases and J 0 bases; bases outside gene matches: 2. CDR3 length: 16 amino acids. Germline loops: CDR1 LGHNA, CDR2 YSLEER. The CDR3 DNA sequence: TGCGCCAGCAGCCTCGGGACTAGCGGGAGCTCCTACGAGCAGTACTTC. This gives the protein CASSLGTSGSSYEQYF.

V and J are TRBV10-3 and TRBJ2-7; possibly TRBD1 or TRBD2 for D (7 bases each). Germline V CDR1 and CDR2: ENHRY, SYGVKD. Trimming took off 6 bases at V and 4 bases at J, with 10 bases between the two ends. The CDR3 length is 12 residues. The CDR3 region has the DNA TGTGCCATCAGCCAGGGGGGGTACGAGCAGTACTTC. Encoded protein: CAISQGGYEQYF.

The chain links TRBV7-2 to TRBJ2-3; TRBD2 matches at 10 bases. The V gene's germline CDR1 is SGHTA and CDR2 FQGNSA. V shed 4 bases and J 6 bases; nucleotides not matched to a gene: 4. The CDR3 totals 14 residues. In DNA form, the CDR3 reads TGTGCCAGCAGCTCCGGACTAGCGGAGGATACGCAGTATTTT. Amino acids: CASSSGLAEDTQYF.

This clonotype was seen more than once but under ten times. This sequence joins TRBV5-1 and TRBJ2-1; TRBD2 matches at 10 bases. The V segment lost 1 base and the J segment 9 bases; nucleotides outside the gene matches: 4. The V gene's germline CDR1 is SGHRS and CDR2 YFSETQ. The CDR3 is made up of 14 amino acids. The CDR3 DNA follows: TGCGCCAGCAGCTTGACTAGCGGGGCCCCTGAGCAGTTCTTC. Protein sequence: CASSLTSGAPEQFF.

The V call is TRBV5-1, the J call TRBJ1-2; the match to TRBD1 covers 7 bases. Germline V gene data show CDR1 as SGHRS and CDR2 as YFSETQ. This CDR3 region has 15 residues. The V gene end was trimmed by 2 bases and the J gene end by 4 bases; junction bases not matched to a gene: 8. This chain's CDR3 is CASSFVGQLSYGYTF. The CDR3 coding sequence is TGCGCCAGCAGCTTTGTGGGACAGCTTAGCTATGGCTACACCTTC.

This clonotype was seen a few times. The rearrangement uses TRBV10-3 and TRBJ2-7; tentative D call: TRBD2 (5 bases). V gave up 6 bases and J gave up 3 bases, with 6 bases separating them. Germline V gene lookup returns CDR1 ENHRY and CDR2 SYGVKD. This CDR3 has 11 residues. Here the CDR3 DNA reads TGTGCCATCAGACGGGACTACGAGCAGTACTTC. Its protein is CAIRRDYEQYF.

There are a few counts of this clonotype. The chain couples TRBV7-2 to TRBJ1-4; D possibly corresponds to TRBD1 (6 bases). Deletions cut 5 bases from V and 4 bases from J, with 11 bases between. Germline CDR1 reads SGHTA; CDR2 reads FQGNSA. The CDR3 totals 14 residues. The chain's CDR3 is CASSQRQVNEKLFF. DNA for the CDR3: TGTGCCAGCAGCCAAAGACAGGTTAATGAAAAACTGTTTTTT.

This clonotype was seen a handful of times. J is TRBJ2-3 and V is TRBV5-1; 10 bases fit TRBD1. The CDR3 is 14 amino acids. The V and J ends lost 0 bases and 6 bases, in that order; junction bases with no gene match: 1. Germline values: CDR1 SGHRS, CDR2 YFSETQ. The chain's CDR3 is CASSLEGQGDTQYF. The CDR3 nucleotides are TGCGCCAGCAGCTTGGAGGGACAGGGGGATACGCAGTATTTT.

This clonotype turned up a few times. CDR3 nucleotides: TGTGCCAGCAGTCTGTCATCAGGGTTCTACGAGCAGTACTTC. It is translated as CASSLSSGFYEQYF. This rearrangement joins TRBV28 to TRBJ2-7; a possible D gene is TRBD1 (5 bases). V lost 5 bases to trimming and J lost 3 bases, with 14 bases between them. The germline gives CDR1 MDHEN, CDR2 SYDVKM. CDR3 length: 14 amino acids.

This clonotype was counted ten times or more. The J gene is TRBJ2-3, the V gene TRBV12-3 or TRBV12-4, with D perhaps matching TRBD2 (6 bases). Between the trimmed V and J ends, which lost 6 bases and 1 base, there was a span of 17 bases. The length of the CDR3 is 16 residues. The CDR3 nucleotides are TGTGCCAGCAGGGCCAAGGAGGGGTACCGCACAGATACGCAGTATTTT. Translation gives CASRAKEGYRTDTQYF.

The table lists this clonotype with a few counts. V usage is TRBV24-1 and J usage is TRBJ2-5, with D perhaps TRBD1 (6 bases). Germline V gene data show CDR1 as KGHDR and CDR2 as SFDVKD. The ends were cut back, 4 bases at V and 5 bases at J, with 10 bases in the middle. The CDR3 spans 13 residues. CDR3 region: CATSETGRETQYF. CDR3 nucleotides: TGTGCCACCAGTGAAACAGGGCGGGAGACCCAGTACTTC.

Here the CDR3 DNA reads TGTGCCAGTAGTATCTGGGGATACACTGAAGCTTTCTTT. This translates into CASSIWGYTEAFF. The chain uses TRBV19 and TRBJ1-1; D is uncertain. There are 13 residues in the CDR3. The V and J ends lost 3 bases and 3 bases respectively, with 8 bases between them. Per the germline V gene, CDR1 is LNHDA and CDR2 is SQIVND (reference sequence).

The chain's CDR3 is CASSIERGLPYEQYF. The DNA of the CDR3 is TGTGCCAGCAGCATCGAGAGGGGGCTCCCCTACGAGCAGTACTTC. The V gene is TRBV7-9, the J gene TRBJ2-7, with 7 bases aligning to TRBD1. This CDR3 is 15 amino acids long. V lost 5 bases to trimming and J lost 2 bases; unmatched junction nucleotides: 9. CDR1 is SEHNR and CDR2 is FQNEAQ in the germline V gene (reference sequence).

The chain links TRBV6-5 to TRBJ2-5; 7 bases are shared with TRBD2. Trimming at V came to 2 bases and at J to 1 base, leaving 7 bases not matched to a gene. CDR1 and CDR2 from the germline V gene are MNHEY and SVGAGI. The length of the CDR3 is 16 residues. CDR3 sequence (DNA): TGTGCCAGCAGTTACAAGCGAAGCGGGGTCCAAGAGACCCAGTACTTC. It specifies CASSYKRSGVQETQYF.

The chain recombines TRBV20-1 with TRBJ1-4; D unresolved. The CDR3 consists of 15 residues. CDR1 DFQATT and CDR2 SNEGSKA come from the germline V gene (reference sequence). V lost 1 base and J 6 bases, leaving 15 bases between the germline ends. The CDR3 bases are TGCAGTGCTAGAGTCTATCGGGTTTTGGATGAAAAACTGTTTTTT. Amino acids: CSARVYRVLDEKLFF.

This clonotype came up a few times. CDR3 loop: CASSTRTNGGYTF. The CDR3 nucleotides read TGTGCCAGCAGCACAAGGACCAACGGCGGCTACACCTTC. The V call is TRBV11-2, the J call TRBJ1-2, with D hard to call. The CDR3 sequence is 13 residues long. V lost 5 bases, J lost 8 bases, and 15 bases lay in between. Germline V lookup: CDR1 SGHAT, CDR2 FQNNGV.

This clonotype was seen repeatedly, ten times or more. The chain employs TRBV29-1 and TRBJ2-1; D is possibly TRBD1 or TRBD2 (5 bases each). Per germline, CDR1 SQVTM and CDR2 ANQGSEA. The CDR3 loop spans 13 amino acids. The CDR3 region is CTGKDGGRGEQFF. In DNA, the CDR3 is TGCACCGGAAAGGACGGAGGAAGGGGTGAGCAGTTCTTC.